The 25 T cell receptor beta chains presented below share a single source sample, sequenced in a study of T cells in Graves' hyperthyroidism and ophthalmopathy (dated by TCRdb to between 2017 and 2020). Libraries were made using multiplex PCR. The listed sequencing device is Illumina HiSeq 2000. The TCR beta CDR3 regions were amplified from the RNA transcripts. For the first round of RT-PCR on the TCR CDR3, the HTBI primer set was used together with the Qiagen OneStep RT-PCR kit. In-frame beta chains were kept once TCRdb had trimmed the public reads at Q25 with fastp and called clones with MiXCR. When rows share a CDR3 protein, they turn into one entry using the most common DNA and genes. This sample gives about 400,000 distinct CDR3 sequences in total; 13% of them show up just once. The leading ten clones occupy 9.2% of the sample. The sample comprised blood. The receptors originated from a woman between 18 and 30 years old with Graves' hyperthyroidism.

This clonotype was counted at least ten times. This rearrangement joins TRBV27 to TRBJ2-7; D is possibly TRBD1 (5 bases). Germline V lookup: CDR1 MNHEY, CDR2 SMNVEV (reference sequence). The CDR3 has 15 residues. The V gene lost 3 bases and the J gene lost 2 bases, with 14 bases spanning the gap. The DNA for the CDR3 is TGTGCCAGCAGTTTCCTACAGGCTGGCGCCTACGAGCAGTACTTC. As protein: CASSFLQAGAYEQYF.

This clonotype appeared a few times. The chain has TRBV5-4 and TRBJ2-5; 13 bases are a match to TRBD2. The CDR3 runs to 17 residues. The trim removed 4 bases at V and 5 bases at J, leaving 11 bases unmatched. Germline V gene sequence: CDR1 SGHNT, CDR2 YYREEE (reference sequence). CDR3 region: CASSQNTGTSGTETQYF. CDR3 coding DNA: TGTGCCAGCAGCCAGAATACCGGGACTAGCGGGACGGAGACCCAGTACTTC.

This clonotype was observed many times. The V gene is TRBV6-1, the J gene TRBJ2-6; D not certain. Germline CDR1 reads MNHNS; CDR2 reads SASEGT. V lost 3 bases and J 0 bases, leaving 12 bases between the germline ends. The CDR3 has 17 residues. As DNA, the CDR3 is TGTGCCAGCAGTGAGGTTGCACCGAGCTCTGGGGCCAACGTCCTGACTTTC. It yields the protein CASSEVAPSSGANVLTF.

This clonotype appeared many times. V gene TRBV24-1 combines with J gene TRBJ2-5; 8 bases map to TRBD2. The CDR3 extends over 17 amino acids. Trimming at V came to 0 bases and at J to 4 bases, leaving 9 bases not matched to a gene. CDR1 is KGHDR, CDR2 SFDVKD, per germline. The CDR3 protein is CATSDLGSLAGPETQYF. The CDR3 bases are TGTGCCACCAGTGATTTGGGAAGTCTAGCGGGCCCAGAGACCCAGTACTTC.

At least ten counts were recorded for this clonotype. The rearrangement links TRBV30 to TRBJ2-1; D is unclear. This CDR3 is built from 12 residues. CDR1 is GTSNPN and CDR2 is SVGIG in the germline V gene (reference sequence). Trimming left V 3 bases short and J 0 bases short, with 3 bases between. For the CDR3, the DNA is TGTGCCTGGAGAATCTCCTACAATGAGCAGTTCTTC. Protein product: CAWRISYNEQFF.

Ten or more counts support this clonotype. The rearrangement uses TRBV12-3 or TRBV12-4 and TRBJ2-3; a weak D match, TRBD2 (6 bases). Trimming took 2 bases from V and 0 from J, leaving 9 bases between them. The CDR3 extends over 15 amino acids. CDR3 loop: CASSLQAGSTDTQYF. In DNA, the CDR3 is TGTGCCAGCAGTTTACAAGCGGGCAGCACAGATACGCAGTATTTT.

This clonotype was seen more than once but under ten times. The chain is built from TRBV19 and TRBJ2-7; D possibly corresponds to TRBD1 (6 bases). V lost 5 bases, J lost 3 bases, and 20 bases lay in between. The CDR3 extends over 16 amino acids. Germline V gene data show CDR1 as LNHDA and CDR2 as SQIVND (reference sequence). CDR3 nucleotides: TGTGCCAGTAGTCCCTCACTCGGACAGTTCTACTACGAGCAGTACTTC. This encodes CASSPSLGQFYYEQYF.

About this clonotype: Relative to the germline gene, one junction end is altered; a read error may explain this. V is TRBV5-8 and J is TRBJ2-1; D may be TRBD2 (5 bases). In germline, CDR1 is SGHTS, CDR2 YDEGEE. This CDR3 contains 21 residues. The CDR3 coding sequence is TGTGCCGGCAGCCTTGTCCTAGCAAGTCTCCTCGGTGGCCAAAGCTACAATGAGCAGTTCTTC. Translating it yields CAGSLVLASLLGGQSYNEQFF. Variable domain in full (rest from reference TRBV5-8 and TRBJ2-1): EAGVTQSPTHLIKTRGQQATLRCSPISGHTSVYWYQQALGLGLQFLLWYDEGEERNRGNFPPRFSGRQFPNYSSELNVNALELEDSALYLCAGSLVLASLLGGQSYNEQFFGPGTRLTVL.

This clonotype has at least ten counts. The chain joins TRBV20-1 to TRBJ1-1; TRBD1 matches at 11 bases. V lost 2 bases and J lost 4; bases outside the gene matches: 15. Germline V gene lookup returns CDR1 DFQATT and CDR2 SNEGSKA (reference sequence). This CDR3 contains 18 residues. The CDR3 DNA is TGCAGTGCTAGATGGAACCGGGACAGGGGGAGCGAAAGCACTGAAGCTTTCTTT. Protein: CSARWNRDRGSESTEAFF.

This clonotype was observed at least ten times. The rearrangement joins TRBV20-1 to TRBJ2-3; 11 bases fit TRBD2. From germline, CDR1 is DFQATT and CDR2 SNEGSKA (reference sequence). The CDR3 is 17 residues long. Trimming removed 4 bases from V and 9 bases from J; junction bases left unmatched: 18. The CDR3 spells CSATPTGTSGTLGTQYF. DNA for the CDR3: TGCAGTGCTACCCCAACCGGGACTAGCGGCACCTTAGGGACGCAGTATTTT.

This rearrangement joins TRBV11-2 to TRBJ2-2; no reliable D call. Trimming pared 5 bases from V and 2 bases from J, leaving 18 bases between. The CDR3 covers 17 residues. Germline CDR1 and CDR2: SGHAT and FQNNGV. Written as DNA, the CDR3 is TGTGCCAGCAGCATATCCGGCCCACTGACTAACACCGGGGAGCTGTTTTTT. Its protein is CASSISGPLTNTGELFF.

This clonotype was detected many times. This chain joins TRBV28 and TRBJ2-5; the D gene is possibly TRBD2 (6 bases). Deletions cut 6 bases from V and 5 bases from J, with 25 bases between. Germline V CDR1 and CDR2: MDHEN, SYDVKM. The CDR3 length is 17 residues. The CDR3 region has the DNA TGTGCCAGCAGCACTACCCGCGCTTGGGGGGAAACGGAGACCCAGTACTTC. Its translation is CASSTTRAWGETETQYF.

The rearrangement uses TRBV10-3 and TRBJ2-2; 7 positions match TRBD2. This CDR3 comprises 13 residues. J gave up 4 bases and V 9 bases, and 5 bases lay outside the gene matches. Germline CDR1 ENHRY, CDR2 SYGVKD. The CDR3 is CAIGLAATGELFF. The CDR3 DNA reads TGTGCCATTGGCCTAGCGGCCACCGGGGAGCTGTTTTTT.

Many counts were recorded for this clonotype. The chain is built from TRBV5-1 and TRBJ1-5; tentative D call: TRBD1 (5 bases). V was clipped by 3 bases and J by 7 bases, with 17 bases between them. The germline CDR1 and CDR2 sequences are SGHRS and YFSETQ. The CDR3 contains 15 residues. The CDR3 bases are TGCGCCAGCAGCTCAGAACCAGGGACCGCGCAGCCCCAGCATTTT. This gives the protein CASSSEPGTAQPQHF.

This clonotype was seen more than once but under ten times. CDR3 loop: CASSEYLNNEKLFF. CDR3 nucleotides: TGTGCCAGCAGCGAATATCTGAATAATGAAAAACTGTTTTTT. The J gene is TRBJ1-4, the V gene TRBV7-2; D gene uncertain. Germline CDR1 and CDR2: SGHTA and FQGNSA. The V gene lost 5 bases and the J gene lost 4 bases, with 11 bases spanning the gap. This CDR3 comprises 14 residues.

This clonotype was observed at least ten times. The chain recombines TRBV28 with TRBJ2-3, with 10 nucleotides matching TRBD2. J was trimmed by 3 bases and V by 8 bases; bases with no gene match: 8. From germline, CDR1 is MDHEN and CDR2 SYDVKM. The CDR3 has 15 residues. The CDR3 sequence: CASLAGDLGTDTQYF. DNA for the CDR3: TGTGCCAGCCTAGCGGGAGATCTGGGGACAGATACGCAGTATTTT.

This clonotype was observed at least ten times. The chain has TRBV29-1 and TRBJ2-1; no clear D. V was shortened by 0 bases and J by 6 bases, with 18 bases between the two germline ends. The CDR3 spans 16 residues. CDR1 and CDR2 (germline): SQVTM, ANQGSEA. CDR3 protein: CSVEDRWGLDLNEQFF. Written as DNA, the CDR3 is TGCAGCGTTGAAGATCGCTGGGGTTTAGACCTCAATGAGCAGTTCTTC.

Ten or more counts support this clonotype. V is TRBV15 and J is TRBJ1-2; D may be TRBD1 (5 bases). The length of the CDR3 is 14 residues. Per germline, CDR1 LNHNV and CDR2 YYDKDF (reference sequence). Trimming took off 5 bases at V and 2 bases at J, with 12 bases between the two ends. DNA for the CDR3: TGTGCCACCAGCCGCGGCGGGACGAACTATGGCTACACCTTC. It specifies CATSRGGTNYGYTF.

This clonotype was picked up many times. The V gene is TRBV20-1, the J gene TRBJ2-1, with TRBD2 identical over 7 bases. From germline, CDR1 is DFQATT and CDR2 SNEGSKA (reference sequence). The CDR3 runs to 13 residues. Trimming at V came to 3 bases and at J to 6 bases, leaving 5 bases not matched to a gene. The CDR3 DNA follows: TGCAGTGCTAGGGTACCTAGCGGCAATGAGCAGTTCTTC. It translates to CSARVPSGNEQFF.

The sample holds many counts of this clonotype. The chain is built from TRBV28 and TRBJ2-5; 10 bases map to TRBD2. The V gene's germline CDR1 is MDHEN and CDR2 SYDVKM. The CDR3 extends over 16 amino acids. The trim removed 8 bases at V and 1 base at J, leaving 10 bases unmatched. The DNA of the CDR3 is TGTGCCAGCGGTACGGCCGGGACTAGCGCCCAAGAGACCCAGTACTTC. Amino acids: CASGTAGTSAQETQYF. Combining the CDR3 with reference TRBV28 and TRBJ2-5 gives the whole variable domain DVKVTQSSRYLVKRTGEKVFLECVQDMDHENMFWYRQDPGLGLRLIYFSYDVKMKEKGDIPEGYSVSREKKERFSLILESASTNQTSMYLCASGTAGTSAQETQYFGPGTRLLVL.

This clonotype was picked up a small number of times. One end of the junction fails to match germline, which may point to a read error. This rearrangement joins TRBV18 to TRBJ1-4; the D is unclear. The CDR3 has 15 amino acids. Germline-derived CDR1 and CDR2 are KGHSH and LQKENI. CDR3 in amino acids: CASSPSPATNEKLLF. The CDR3 nucleotides read TGTGCCAGCTCACCTTCCCCGGCAACTAATGAAAAACTGCTTTTT. Variable domain in full (rest from reference TRBV18 and TRBJ1-4): NAGVMQNPRHLVRRRGQEARLRCSPMKGHSHVYWYRQLPEEGLKFMVYLQKENIIDESGMPKERFSAEFPKEGPSILRIQQVVRGDSAAYFCASSPSPATNEKLLFGSGTQLSVL.

This clonotype was picked up many times. V is TRBV27 and J is TRBJ2-1, with 8 positions matching TRBD2. The CDR3 is made up of 15 amino acids. Germline assignment: CDR1 MNHEY and CDR2 SMNVEV (reference sequence). J was trimmed by 2 bases and V by 3 bases; bases with no gene match: 3. The CDR3 DNA sequence: TGTGCCAGCAGTTTTTCTAGCGGGCCCTACAATGAGCAGTTCTTC. Translation gives CASSFSSGPYNEQFF.

At least ten counts were recorded for this clonotype. The chain recombines TRBV18 with TRBJ2-1; 9 positions agree with TRBD2. Germline assignment: CDR1 KGHSH and CDR2 LQKENI. The CDR3 runs 15 residues. V shed 1 base and J 5 bases; nucleotides not matched to a gene: 3. The CDR3 sequence: CASSPQREADNEQFF. Here the CDR3 DNA reads TGTGCCAGCTCACCACAGCGGGAGGCAGACAATGAGCAGTTCTTC.

There are many counts of this clonotype. This chain uses TRBV12-3 or TRBV12-4 with TRBJ2-1, with 8 bases matching TRBD1. The CDR3 runs 16 residues. Trimming cost V 6 bases and J 5 bases; bases outside gene matches: 12. The CDR3 sequence: CASSLTGTGPNNEQFF. The DNA of the CDR3 is TGTGCCAGCAGCCTCACCGGGACAGGCCCTAACAATGAGCAGTTCTTC.

V is TRBV9 and J is TRBJ1-3, with TRBD1 identical over 8 bases. This CDR3 spans 18 amino acids. CDR1 is SGDLS and CDR2 is YYNGEE in the germline V gene. With V trimmed by 4 bases and J by 3 bases, 15 bases remained unmatched. CDR3 protein: CASSPYRGRISDGNTIYF. For the CDR3, the DNA is TGTGCCAGCAGCCCCTACAGGGGGAGGATCTCAGATGGAAACACCATATATTTT.